The 21 T cell receptor beta chains reported below all come from one sample, sequenced in a study of blood T cell repertoires in COVID-19. This table comes from immunoSEQ multiplex PCR, and its TCRdb copy is limited to in-frame clones, with some not included. The sample consists of 200,000 or so clones, roughly 84% of them appearing once. The sequenced sample consisted of PBMCs or T cells enriched from blood (not recorded which). The receptors stem from a man in his forties or fifties who had recovered from COVID-19.

This clone was recorded only once. The CDR3 loop is CASSAGRGNYGYTF. The DNA of the CDR3 is TGCGCCAGCAGCGCCGGTCGGGGAAACTATGGCTACACCTTC. This chain connects TRBV5-1 to TRBJ1-2; D gene unclear. CDR1 is SGHRS and CDR2 is YFSETQ in the germline V gene. This CDR3 region has 14 residues. Trimming left V 4 bases short and J 2 bases short, with 12 bases between.

The chain couples TRBV5-4 to TRBJ2-2; a weak D match, TRBD1 (5 bases). Per germline, CDR1 SGHNT and CDR2 YYREEE (reference sequence). The CDR3 spans 17 residues. V lost 2 bases and J 4 bases, leaving 18 bases between the germline ends. CDR3 region: CASSFKSQGRFTGELFF. CDR3 in DNA: TGTGCCAGCAGCTTCAAAAGTCAGGGAAGGTTCACCGGGGAGCTGTTTTTT.

This rearrangement joins TRBV15 to TRBJ1-4; D call uncertain. The CDR3 is made up of 18 amino acids. Germline loops: CDR1 LNHNV, CDR2 YYDKDF (reference sequence). The V and J ends lost 1 base and 7 bases respectively, with 22 bases between them. The CDR3 sequence: CATSRVGSIDERVEKLFF. In DNA form, the CDR3 reads TGTGCCACCAGCAGAGTGGGTTCCATTGACGAGAGGGTTGAAAAACTGTTTTTT.

The sample holds one count of this clone. The V and J genes are TRBV6-5 and TRBJ1-2; the D gene is possibly TRBD1 (6 bases). Germline assignment: CDR1 MNHEY and CDR2 SVGAGI. This CDR3 is built from 16 residues. V shed 0 bases and J shed 0 bases, with 11 bases lying between them. CDR3 DNA sequence: TGTGCCAGCAGTTACTCGAGTGACAGGCCTAACTATGGCTACACCTTC. Its translation is CASSYSSDRPNYGYTF.

The V and J genes are TRBV4-2 and TRBJ2-7, with 7 positions matching TRBD2. Unmatched junction bases numbered 14, after V lost 5 bases and J lost 4 bases. The germline V gene has CDR1 LGHNA and CDR2 YNFKEQ. CDR3 length: 16 residues. CDR3 sequence: CASSSDRGSGVYEQYF. The CDR3 nucleotides are TGTGCCAGCAGCTCTGACCGCGGGAGCGGGGTTTACGAGCAGTACTTC.

This clone showed up just a few times. This rearrangement joins TRBV7-2 to TRBJ1-1; perhaps TRBD1 as D (6 bases). V lost 5 bases to trimming and J lost 1 base, with 11 bases between them. The CDR3 is 14 amino acids. Germline V lookup: CDR1 SGHTA, CDR2 FQGNSA. The CDR3, as DNA: TGTGCCAGCAGCCAGGGGCCGGGGAACACTGAAGCTTTCTTT. This sequence encodes CASSQGPGNTEAFF. The variable domain in full, completed from reference TRBV7-2 and TRBJ1-1, reads GAGVSQSPSNKVTEKGKDVELRCDPISGHTALYWYRQSLGQGLEFLIYFQGNSAPDKSGLPSDRFSAERTGGSVSTLTIQRTQQEDSAVYLCASSQGPGNTEAFFGQGTRLTVV.

This sequence joins TRBV6-6 and TRBJ1-6; D may be TRBD1 (6 bases). The germline V gene encodes CDR1 MNHNY and CDR2 SVGAGI (reference sequence). V was pared by 5 bases and J by 0 bases, with 14 bases between. The CDR3 has 17 residues. CDR3 in DNA: TGTGCCAGCAGTCTACAGGGTAGGAGCTCCTATAATTCACCCCTCCACTTT. This translates into CASSLQGRSSYNSPLHF.

The chain joins TRBV20-1 to TRBJ1-5, with 8 bases fitting TRBD1. The V gene's germline CDR1 is DFQATT and CDR2 SNEGSKA (reference sequence). The CDR3 runs 15 residues. Trimming took 3 bases from V and 6 from J; bases not matched to a gene: 10. The CDR3 is CSASGSNRGSQPQHF. Here the CDR3 DNA reads TGCAGTGCTAGTGGGTCAAACAGGGGGAGTCAGCCCCAGCATTTT.

The chain recombines TRBV5-5 with TRBJ1-1; no clear D gene. CDR3 length: 13 amino acids. Between the trimmed V and J ends, which lost 3 bases and 3 bases, there was a span of 9 bases. Germline CDR1 reads SGHKS; CDR2 reads YYEKEE (reference sequence). Here the CDR3 DNA reads TGTGCCAGCAGCTCCCGGAGCGACACTGAAGCTTTCTTT. As protein: CASSSRSDTEAFF. The whole variable domain, remainder taken from reference TRBV5-5 and TRBJ1-1, is DAGVTQSPTHLIKTRGQQVTLRCSPISGHKSVSWYQQVLGQGPQFIFQYYEKEERGRGNFPDRFSARQFPNYSSELNVNALLLGDSALYLCASSSRSDTEAFFGQGTRLTVV.

This sequence joins TRBV9 and TRBJ2-1; 12 bases are a match to TRBD2. Germline loops: CDR1 SGDLS, CDR2 YYNGEE. Trimming removed 0 bases from V and 8 bases from J; junction bases left unmatched: 9. The CDR3 totals 17 residues. CDR3: CASSVASGGADLDEQFF. The CDR3 region has the DNA TGTGCCAGCAGCGTAGCTAGCGGGGGGGCGGATCTCGATGAGCAGTTCTTC.

The gene calls are TRBV2 and TRBJ1-6; tentative D call: TRBD1 (6 bases). V lost 7 bases to trimming and J lost 6 bases, with 13 bases between them. Germline V gene sequence: CDR1 SNHLY, CDR2 FYNNEI. The CDR3 loop spans 14 amino acids. CDR3 region: CASKFDRSNSPLHF. CDR3 nucleotides: TGTGCCAGCAAATTTGACAGGAGTAATTCACCCCTCCACTTT.

The chain uses TRBV5-1 and TRBJ2-7; D is ambiguous. In germline, CDR1 is SGHRS, CDR2 YFSETQ. The germline V and J ends were trimmed by 4 bases and 1 base, with 9 bases remaining between them. The CDR3 runs to 13 residues. CDR3 loop: CASSPPLSYEQYF. CDR3 nucleotide sequence: TGCGCCAGCAGCCCCCCCTTATCCTACGAGCAGTACTTC. The whole variable domain, remainder taken from reference TRBV5-1 and TRBJ2-7, is KAGVTQTPRYLIKTRGQQVTLSCSPISGHRSVSWYQQTPGQGLQFLFEYFSETQRNKGNFPGRFSGRQFSNSRSEMNVSTLELGDSALYLCASSPPLSYEQYFGPGTRLTVT.

This clone was found a few times. The chain joins TRBV5-6 to TRBJ2-7, with D possibly TRBD2 on 5 matching bases. The V gene lost 2 bases and the J gene lost 6 bases, with 9 bases spanning the gap. The germline CDR1 and CDR2 sequences are SGHDT and YYEEEE. The CDR3 loop spans 12 amino acids. The CDR3 loop is CASSFGVGEQYF. CDR3 DNA: TGTGCCAGCAGCTTCGGGGTGGGCGAGCAGTACTTC.

The chain is built from TRBV10-3 and TRBJ1-1; tentative D call: TRBD1 (6 bases). Germline V gives CDR1 ENHRY, CDR2 SYGVKD. Between the trimmed V and J ends, which lost 6 bases and 1 base, there was a span of 9 bases. The CDR3 is made up of 13 amino acids. The CDR3 loop reads CAIRGQPNTEAFF. The CDR3 DNA is TGTGCCATCAGGGGACAACCGAACACTGAAGCTTTCTTT.

V and J are TRBV5-1 and TRBJ1-3, with D possibly TRBD1 on 6 matching bases. The germline V gene encodes CDR1 SGHRS and CDR2 YFSETQ. The CDR3 runs 13 residues. Between the trimmed V and J ends, which lost 9 bases and 4 bases, there was a span of 14 bases. CDR3 amino acids: CATTDSTGNTIYF. In nucleotides, the CDR3 is TGCGCCACCACGGACAGTACGGGAAACACCATATATTTT.

The chain uses TRBV12-3 or TRBV12-4 and TRBJ1-4; D uncertain. The CDR3 consists of 12 residues. With 3 bases removed from V and 8 bases from J, the gap between germline ends came to 7 bases. The CDR3 region has the DNA TGTGCCAGCAGTTTCAGCGGGGAAAAACTGTTTTTT. Translating gives CASSFSGEKLFF.

The rearrangement joins TRBV5-1 to TRBJ1-1; 7 bases line up with TRBD1. After removal of 7 bases from V and 2 bases from J, the junction contained 8 bases not matched to a gene. The CDR3 runs 14 residues. Germline V gene sequence: CDR1 SGHRS, CDR2 YFSETQ. CDR3 sequence: CASGEGGLNTEAFF. CDR3 in DNA: TGCGCCAGCGGTGAAGGGGGCCTCAACACTGAAGCTTTCTTT.

This clone was found once. The rearrangement uses TRBV4-1 and TRBJ1-1; 9 nucleotides match TRBD1. This CDR3 region has 14 residues. V trimming: 3 bases; J trimming: 5 bases; junction bases outside the gene matches: 4. Per germline, CDR1 MGHRA and CDR2 YSYEKL. The CDR3 sequence: CASSQGQGLTEAFF. For the CDR3, the DNA is TGCGCCAGCAGCCAGGGACAGGGTTTGACTGAAGCTTTCTTT.

The gene calls are TRBV6-1 and TRBJ1-2, with a tentative D call TRBD1 (5 bases). The germline CDR1 and CDR2 sequences are MNHNS and SASEGT. This CDR3 contains 14 residues. Trimming shortened V by 0 bases and J by 2 bases, and 7 bases separated the two germline ends. The CDR3 sequence is CASSEAKGNYGYTF. The CDR3, as DNA: TGTGCCAGCAGTGAAGCGAAGGGGAACTATGGCTACACCTTC.

The CDR3 region is CASSSTSGGEQYF. CDR3 in DNA: TGTGCCAGCAGTTCTACCTCTGGTGGCGAGCAGTACTTC. J is TRBJ2-7 and V is TRBV12-3 or TRBV12-4, with no clear D. The CDR3 has 13 residues. The germline V and J ends were trimmed by 4 bases and 6 bases, with 13 bases remaining between them.

The chain uses TRBV2 and TRBJ2-4, with 8 positions matching TRBD1. The CDR3 is made up of 15 amino acids. Germline CDR1 SNHLY, CDR2 FYNNEI. J gave up 6 bases and V 4 bases, and 8 bases lay outside the gene matches. CDR3 residues: CASSVGRTGLNIQYF. The CDR3, as DNA: TGTGCCAGCAGTGTGGGACGGACAGGGTTAAACATTCAGTACTTC.